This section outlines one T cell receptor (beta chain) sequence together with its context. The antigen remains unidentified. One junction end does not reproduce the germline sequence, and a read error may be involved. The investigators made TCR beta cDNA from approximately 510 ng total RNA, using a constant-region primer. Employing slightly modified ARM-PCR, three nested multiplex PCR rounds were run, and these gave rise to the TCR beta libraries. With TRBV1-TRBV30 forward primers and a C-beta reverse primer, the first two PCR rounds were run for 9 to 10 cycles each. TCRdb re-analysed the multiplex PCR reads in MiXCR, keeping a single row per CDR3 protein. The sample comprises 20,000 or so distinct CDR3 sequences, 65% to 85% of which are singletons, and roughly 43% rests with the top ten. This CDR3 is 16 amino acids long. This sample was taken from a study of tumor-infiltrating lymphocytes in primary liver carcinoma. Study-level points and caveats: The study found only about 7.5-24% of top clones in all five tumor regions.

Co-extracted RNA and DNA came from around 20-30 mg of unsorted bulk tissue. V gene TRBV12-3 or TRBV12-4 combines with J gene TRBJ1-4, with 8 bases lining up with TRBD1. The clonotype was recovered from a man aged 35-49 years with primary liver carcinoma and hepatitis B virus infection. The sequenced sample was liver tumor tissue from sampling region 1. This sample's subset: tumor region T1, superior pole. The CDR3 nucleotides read TGTGCCATCAGTCTACAGGGGGAACGCGTGAATGAAAAGCTGTTTTTT. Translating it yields CAISLQGERVNEKLFF.